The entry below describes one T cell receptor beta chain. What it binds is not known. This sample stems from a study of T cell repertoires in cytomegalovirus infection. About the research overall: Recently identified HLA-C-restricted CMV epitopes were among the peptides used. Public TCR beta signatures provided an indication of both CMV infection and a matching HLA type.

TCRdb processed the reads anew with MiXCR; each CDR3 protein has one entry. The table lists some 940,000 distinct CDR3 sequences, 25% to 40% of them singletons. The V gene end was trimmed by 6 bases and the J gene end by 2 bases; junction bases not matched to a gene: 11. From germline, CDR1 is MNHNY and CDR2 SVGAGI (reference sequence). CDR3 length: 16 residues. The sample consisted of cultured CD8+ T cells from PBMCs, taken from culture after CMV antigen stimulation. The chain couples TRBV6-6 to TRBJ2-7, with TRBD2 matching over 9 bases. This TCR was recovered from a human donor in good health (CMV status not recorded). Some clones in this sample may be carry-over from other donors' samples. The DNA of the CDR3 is TGTGCCAGCAGGGTTCCGGGACTAGCAGTTCCCTACGAGCAGTACGTC. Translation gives CASRVPGLAVPYEQYV.